A single sample is the source of the 20 T cell receptor beta chains below, sequenced in a study of blood T cell repertoires in COVID-19 (dated by TCRdb to 2019 to 2021). The library was made by the immunoSEQ multiplex PCR assay. In TCRdb, the immuneACCESS table is reduced to in-frame sequences with V and J assigned. These tables do not hold every clone; where another copy was compared, an unresolved V gene accounts for under half, and the others remain unexplained. The sample table holds about 39,000 clones, of which 86% were seen once. The ten largest clones capture about 4.8% of the sample. The sample was peripheral blood. The origin of the receptors is a middle-aged man with active COVID-19.

The gene calls are TRBV28 and TRBJ2-3; TRBD2 matches 8 bases. Germline-derived CDR1 and CDR2 are MDHEN and SYDVKM. The CDR3 loop spans 16 amino acids. V shed 4 bases, J shed 6 bases, and the junction held 12 bases outside the gene matches. The CDR3 nucleotides read TGTGCCAGCAGTTCAGGGCTAGCGGGTTCCCAGGATACGCAGTATTTT. Translation gives CASSSGLAGSQDTQYF.

The chain couples TRBV3-1 (or the pseudogene TRBV3-2) to TRBJ2-1; D possibly corresponds to TRBD2 (6 bases). Trimming stripped 5 bases from V and 2 bases from J, with 16 bases between. CDR1 is LGHDT and CDR2 is YNNKEL in the germline V gene (reference sequence). This CDR3 is 16 amino acids long. For the CDR3, the DNA is TGTGCCAGCAGCACCTCGGGAGTGCGGACCTACAATGAGCAGTTCTTC. It translates to CASSTSGVRTYNEQFF.

This clone was counted a single time. This chain links TRBV27 with TRBJ2-2; possibly TRBD1 for D (6 bases). With 5 bases removed from V and 4 bases from J, the gap between germline ends came to 14 bases. Germline values: CDR1 MNHEY, CDR2 SMNVEV (reference sequence). The CDR3 has 15 amino acids. CDR3 coding DNA: TGTGCCAGCAGTGACAGGTCCGAGGGCACCGGGGAGCTGTTTTTT. Its translation: CASSDRSEGTGELFF.

The chain recombines TRBV29-1 with TRBJ1-1, with a tentative D call TRBD1 (5 bases). Germline CDR1 is SQVTM and CDR2 is ANQGSEA. Trimming removed 7 bases at V and 0 bases at J, with 12 bases between. CDR3 length: 13 amino acids. The CDR3 reads CSAFAGVNTEAFF. In DNA, the CDR3 is TGCAGCGCCTTTGCGGGGGTGAACACTGAAGCTTTCTTT.

The V and J genes are TRBV10-2 and TRBJ1-2, with 8 bases matching TRBD1. Germline values: CDR1 WSHSY, CDR2 SAAADI. This CDR3 contains 14 residues. With 4 bases clipped from V and 3 bases from J, the junction kept 4 bases outside the gene matches. The CDR3 is CASSANRGDYGYTF. The CDR3 DNA sequence: TGCGCCAGCAGTGCTAACAGGGGGGACTATGGCTACACCTTC.

This chain joins TRBV10-3 and TRBJ1-2, with 7 bases that match TRBD1. The CDR3 totals 16 residues. Germline V gene data show CDR1 as ENHRY and CDR2 as SYGVKD. Trimming cost V 5 bases and J 5 bases; bases outside gene matches: 14. DNA of the CDR3: TGTGCCATCAGTAATACGGACAGGTCCACCGTATATGGCTACACCTTC. Translated: CAISNTDRSTVYGYTF.

The rearrangement uses TRBV6-1 and TRBJ1-2, with D possibly matching TRBD1 (5 bases). The V end was cut by 1 base, the J end by 8 bases, with 23 bases between. The CDR3 sequence is 17 residues long. Germline V gene sequence: CDR1 MNHNS, CDR2 SASEGT. CDR3 region: CASSEEGRARERRGYTF. The CDR3 nucleotides read TGTGCCAGCAGTGAAGAAGGTCGTGCCAGGGAAAGGCGAGGCTACACCTTC.

The gene calls are TRBV14 and TRBJ1-5; D may be TRBD1 (5 bases). Trimming stripped 2 bases from V and 4 bases from J, with 12 bases between. CDR1 is SGHDN and CDR2 is FVKESK in the germline V gene. This CDR3 is built from 15 residues. As DNA, the CDR3 is TGTGCCAGCAGCCAATTCTCAGGGCCGAATCAGCCCCAGCATTTT. Translated: CASSQFSGPNQPQHF.

The chain employs TRBV4-2 and TRBJ1-2; D gene unclear. CDR1 is LGHNA, CDR2 YNFKEQ, per germline. The CDR3 runs 14 residues. V lost 0 bases to trimming and J lost 4 bases, with 9 bases between them. The CDR3 loop reads CASSQDPLSYGYTF. In DNA form, the CDR3 reads TGTGCCAGCAGCCAAGATCCCCTGAGCTATGGCTACACCTTC.

V usage is TRBV29-1 and J usage is TRBJ2-7, with a weak D call TRBD1 (5 bases). V lost 6 bases, J lost 6 bases, and 18 bases lay in between. The CDR3 totals 13 residues. Looked up from germline, CDR1 is SQVTM and CDR2 is ANQGSEA. CDR3 sequence reads: CSVTVTPRGEQYF. Here the CDR3 DNA reads TGCAGCGTGACAGTGACTCCGCGAGGCGAGCAGTACTTC.

This chain joins TRBV28 and TRBJ2-7, with TRBD1 identical over 7 bases. Germline values: CDR1 MDHEN, CDR2 SYDVKM. V lost 5 bases and J lost 3; bases outside the gene matches: 7. The CDR3 has 14 amino acids. The CDR3 region has the DNA TGTGCCAGCAGTCTCCCGGGACAGATCTACGAGCAGTACTTC. Its protein product is CASSLPGQIYEQYF.

This chain joins TRBV4-1 and TRBJ1-1; no firm D call. The CDR3 consists of 13 residues. V lost 2 bases and J 5 bases, leaving 9 bases between the germline ends. Germline V gene sequence: CDR1 MGHRA, CDR2 YSYEKL. DNA for the CDR3: TGCGCCAGCAGCCAACGTGGAGGTACTGAAGCTTTCTTT. Its protein is CASSQRGGTEAFF.

This chain connects TRBV4-2 to TRBJ1-4, with D possibly being TRBD1 (5 bases). Germline V gives CDR1 LGHNA, CDR2 YNFKEQ. V shed 0 bases and J shed 6 bases, with 14 bases lying between them. The CDR3 is 16 residues long. CDR3 in DNA: TGTGCCAGCAGCCAAGACCGGGACTTAGGAGATGAAAAACTGTTTTTT. Its translation is CASSQDRDLGDEKLFF.

This chain links TRBV2 with TRBJ1-2; 7 bases line up with TRBD1. Germline lookup yields CDR1 SNHLY and CDR2 FYNNEI. CDR3 length equals 12 residues. After removal of 7 bases from V and 8 bases from J, the junction contained 7 bases not matched to a gene. The CDR3 region is CASTRQGTGYTF. The CDR3 bases are TGTGCCAGCACCAGACAGGGTACAGGCTACACCTTC.

This clone appeared once. The chain joins TRBV6-5 to TRBJ1-1; 8 bases fit TRBD1. CDR3 length equals 12 residues. In germline, CDR1 is MNHEY, CDR2 SVGAGI. The ends lost 7 bases at V and 3 bases at J; junction bases unmatched: 1. CDR3 residues: CASNRGYTEAFF. The CDR3, as DNA: TGTGCCAGCAACAGGGGGTACACTGAAGCTTTCTTT.

The rearrangement joins TRBV3-1 (or the pseudogene TRBV3-2) to TRBJ2-7; 8 nucleotides agree with TRBD1. V lost 3 bases to trimming and J lost 0 bases; unmatched junction nucleotides: 1. The CDR3 is 14 amino acids. CDR1 LGHDT and CDR2 YNNKEL come from the germline V gene (reference sequence). CDR3 sequence (DNA): TGTGCCAGCAGCCAGCAGGGGGCCTCCTACGAGCAGTACTTC. Translated: CASSQQGASYEQYF.

This clone was seen a handful of times. The chain uses TRBV3-1 (or the pseudogene TRBV3-2) and TRBJ1-2; no clear D gene. From germline, CDR1 is LGHDT and CDR2 YNNKEL (reference sequence). CDR3 size: 12 residues. Trimming removed 0 bases from V and 6 bases from J, with 5 bases in between. CDR3 sequence: CASSQEGDGYTF. In DNA, the CDR3 is TGTGCCAGCAGCCAAGAAGGAGATGGCTACACCTTC.

The CDR3 loop is CASTPAGTSGINEQFF. DNA for the CDR3: TGTGCCAGCACCCCCGCAGGGACTAGCGGGATCAATGAGCAGTTCTTC. J is TRBJ2-1 and V is TRBV9; 13 bases line up with TRBD2. The CDR3 totals 16 residues. V lost 6 bases, J lost 6 bases, and 9 bases stayed unmatched. CDR1 SGDLS and CDR2 YYNGEE come from the germline V gene.

There are a few counts of this clone. This sequence joins TRBV20-1 and TRBJ2-7; D is undetermined. The germline gives CDR1 DFQATT, CDR2 SNEGSKA (reference sequence). The CDR3 runs 8 residues. CDR3 region: CKSREQYF. The DNA for the CDR3 is TGCAAGTCTCGGGAGCAGTACTTC.

V usage is TRBV19 and J usage is TRBJ1-2; 7 bases map to TRBD1. Trimming removed 3 bases from V and 6 bases from J; junction bases left unmatched: 4. The CDR3 consists of 13 residues. Germline V gene sequence: CDR1 LNHDA, CDR2 SQIVND (reference sequence). The CDR3 nucleotides read TGTGCCAGTAGTATCGGCACAGGGGATGGCTACACCTTC. Translating gives CASSIGTGDGYTF.